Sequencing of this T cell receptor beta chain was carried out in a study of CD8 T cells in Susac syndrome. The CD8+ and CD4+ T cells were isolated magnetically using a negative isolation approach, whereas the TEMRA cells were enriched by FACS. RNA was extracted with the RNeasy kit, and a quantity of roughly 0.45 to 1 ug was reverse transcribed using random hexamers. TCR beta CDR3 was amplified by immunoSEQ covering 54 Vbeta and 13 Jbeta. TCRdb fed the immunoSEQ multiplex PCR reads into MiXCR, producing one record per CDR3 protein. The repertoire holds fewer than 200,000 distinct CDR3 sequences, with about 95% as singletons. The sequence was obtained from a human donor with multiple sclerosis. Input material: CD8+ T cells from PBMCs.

CDR3 in DNA: TGTGCCAGCAGCTTGGCCGGGCAGGGAGGGGGCCCCAATGAAAAACTGTTTTTT. Its translation is CASSLAGQGGGPNEKLFF. V usage is TRBV5-6 and J usage is TRBJ1-4; 7 nucleotides line up with TRBD1. Per germline, CDR1 SGHDT and CDR2 YYEEEE. Losses at the gene ends were 0 bases for V and 5 bases for J; bases not matched to a gene: 13. This CDR3 is 18 amino acids long. Filled out from reference TRBV5-6 and TRBJ1-4, the complete variable domain reads DAGVTQSPTHLIKTRGQQVTLRCSPKSGHDTVSWYQQALGQGPQFIFQYYEEEERQRGNFPDRFSGHQFPNYSSELNVNALLLGDSALYLCASSLAGQGGGPNEKLFFGSGTQLSVL.